Shown below are 10 T cell receptor beta chains from a single sample sequenced in a study of long-term antiretroviral therapy in people with HIV. Version v3.0 of the immunoSEQ assay was performed at survey level. Clones were read by immunoSEQ multiplex PCR, and TCRdb kept only the in-frame ones, dropping some. The sample has about 24,000 clones, 81% seen once. The sequenced sample was unsorted PBMCs, obtained at the start of antiretroviral therapy, before treatment. These receptors all stem from a woman aged 18-35 years with HIV.

This clone was observed once. V is TRBV7-2 and J is TRBJ2-3; a possible D gene is TRBD2 (5 bases). Germline CDR1 and CDR2: SGHTA and FQGNSA. Trimming stripped 5 bases from V and 1 base from J, with 13 bases between. This CDR3 has 15 amino acids. Here the CDR3 reads CASSPDSGGTDTQYF. The CDR3, as DNA: TGTGCCAGCAGCCCGGACTCAGGAGGCACAGATACGCAGTATTTT.

J is TRBJ1-1 and V is TRBV7-9; TRBD1 is a possible D gene (5 bases). V was cut by 3 bases and J by 1 base, with 9 bases left in between. This CDR3 region has 14 residues. CDR1 is SEHNR and CDR2 is FQNEAQ in the germline V gene (reference sequence). The CDR3 region has the DNA TGTGCCAGCAGCTTGCCCAGGGAGAACACTGAAGCTTTCTTT. Protein: CASSLPRENTEAFF.

This clone was observed a single time. This chain uses TRBV7-2 with TRBJ2-4; TRBD2 matches at 12 bases. CDR1 is SGHTA and CDR2 is FQGNSA in the germline V gene. Trimming cost V 5 bases and J 6 bases; bases outside gene matches: 5. This CDR3 is built from 15 residues. CDR3 amino acids: CASSPSSGGGNIQYF. Here the CDR3 DNA reads TGTGCCAGCAGCCCCTCTAGCGGGGGGGGAAACATTCAGTACTTC.

The chain couples TRBV15 to TRBJ2-7; D assignment may be TRBD1 or TRBD2 (7 bases each). Trimming shortened V by 8 bases and J by 4 bases, and 12 bases separated the two germline ends. The CDR3 has 12 amino acids. Germline CDR1 reads LNHNV; CDR2 reads YYDKDF (reference sequence). CDR3 bases: TGTGCCACCTCAGGGGGAGGGTACGAGCAGTACTTC. It codes for CATSGGGYEQYF.

This rearrangement joins TRBV4-1 to TRBJ1-3, with D possibly matching TRBD1 (5 bases). Germline-derived CDR1 and CDR2 are MGHRA and YSYEKL. The CDR3 runs 19 residues. The V gene lost 0 bases and the J gene lost 0 bases, with 18 bases spanning the gap. The CDR3 DNA follows: TGCGCCAGCAGCCAAGAAGGGATATGGGGCAGACCCTCTGGAAACACCATATATTTT. As protein: CASSQEGIWGRPSGNTIYF.

The chain recombines TRBV28 with TRBJ1-1, with 9 bases fitting TRBD1. The germline CDR1 and CDR2 sequences are MDHEN and SYDVKM. The CDR3 has 15 residues. V trimming: 2 bases; J trimming: 4 bases; junction bases outside the gene matches: 5. The CDR3: CASSLGTGFRTEAFF. In DNA, the CDR3 is TGTGCCAGCAGTTTAGGGACAGGGTTTCGCACTGAAGCTTTCTTT.

The V gene is TRBV21-1, the J gene TRBJ2-7; the table calls TRBD2, which could not be checked here. TRBV21-1 is deemed a pseudogene. The CDR3 is made up of 12 amino acids. The CDR3 spells CASSKELTEQYF. Here the CDR3 DNA reads TGTGCCAGCAGCAAGGAACTAACCGAGCAGTACTTC.

V is TRBV4-2 and J is TRBJ2-5, with TRBD1 matching 9 bases. V shed 4 bases and J 5 bases; nucleotides not matched to a gene: 2. Germline CDR1 reads LGHNA; CDR2 reads YNFKEQ. The CDR3 loop spans 13 amino acids. Here the CDR3 DNA reads TGTGCCAGCAGCCGCGACAGGGGGGAGACCCAGTACTTC. This sequence encodes CASSRDRGETQYF.

A remark on this clone: One end of the junction varies from germline; a read error may be responsible. V usage is TRBV7-9 and J usage is TRBJ1-3, with 7 bases identical to TRBD1. This CDR3 has 17 residues. From germline, CDR1 is SEHNR and CDR2 FQNEAQ (reference sequence). CDR3 nucleotides: TGTGCCAGCAGCTTCCTCCGGGACAGCATCTCTGGAAACACCACATATTTT. It codes for CASSFLRDSISGNTTYF.

This chain links TRBV27 with TRBJ2-5; D is ambiguous. Germline-derived CDR1 and CDR2 are MNHEY and SMNVEV (reference sequence). This CDR3 comprises 13 residues. Trimming pared 6 bases from V and 5 bases from J, leaving 13 bases between. The CDR3 is CASSVGRRETQYF. The CDR3 DNA follows: TGTGCCAGCAGCGTTGGGCGCCGGGAGACCCAGTACTTC.